This is a list of T cell receptor beta chains from one sample in a study of cytomegalovirus exposure and HLA in healthy donors. Clones were read by immunoSEQ multiplex PCR, and TCRdb kept only the in-frame ones, dropping some. The sample lists about 160,000 clones; around 80% were seen once. The sample taken for sequencing was PBMCs. The origin of the receptors is a man younger than 30 in good health and CMV-seronegative. Each CDR3 is given with its conserved first and last residue. D genes are given only for firm matches. Clone sizes are given selectively: once, few, many, or a class where the clone is expanded.

CDR3 protein: CASSQGLLAGGSYEQYF
CDR3 DNA: TGTGCCAGCAGTCAAGGTTTACTAGCGGGGGGATCCTACGAGCAGTACTTC
clone size: .
D gene: TRBD2
V gene: TRBV7-3
CDR3 length: 17
J gene: TRBJ2-7

CDR3 protein: CASSIRGLSGNTIYF
CDR3 DNA: TGTGCCAGCAGCATCAGGGGCCTCTCTGGAAACACCATATATTTT
clone size: .
D gene: .
V gene: TRBV11-2
CDR3 length: 15
J gene: TRBJ1-3

CDR3 protein: CASSYGTTGNEAFF
CDR3 DNA: TGTGCCAGCAGCTACGGGACGACAGGGAATGAAGCTTTCTTT
clone size: .
D gene: TRBD1
V gene: TRBV7-3
CDR3 length: 14
J gene: TRBJ1-1

CDR3 protein: CASSLTGGDNQPQHF
CDR3 DNA: TGCGCCAGCAGCTTGACGGGGGGGGACAATCAGCCCCAGCATTTT
clone size: .
D gene: .
V gene: TRBV5-1
CDR3 length: 15
J gene: TRBJ1-5

CDR3 protein: CASSFRVNSPLHF
CDR3 DNA: TGTGCCAGCAGTTTCAGGGTAAATTCACCCCTCCACTTT
clone size: once
D gene: .
V gene: TRBV28
CDR3 length: 13
J gene: TRBJ1-6

CDR3 protein: CASSINGLAGDEQYF
CDR3 DNA: TGTGCCAGTAGTATTAACGGACTAGCGGGAGACGAGCAGTACTTC
clone size: once
D gene: TRBD2
V gene: TRBV19
CDR3 length: 15
J gene: TRBJ2-7

CDR3 protein: CASSRTGAQETQYF
CDR3 DNA: TGTGCCAGCAGCAGGACAGGGGCACAAGAGACCCAGTACTTC
clone size: .
D gene: TRBD1
V gene: TRBV11-3
CDR3 length: 14
J gene: TRBJ2-5

CDR3 protein: CASSAGLEDLLFF
CDR3 DNA: TGTGCCAGCAGCGCGGGACTAGAGGACCTCCTGTTTTTT
clone size: .
D gene: TRBD2
V gene: TRBV9
CDR3 length: 13
J gene: TRBJ2-2

CDR3 protein: CASTNGGREAFF
CDR3 DNA: TGTGCCAGCACGAACGGGGGTAGGGAAGCTTTCTTT
clone size: .
D gene: .
V gene: TRBV5-4
CDR3 length: 12
J gene: TRBJ1-1

CDR3 protein: CASRLRGSYEQYF
CDR3 DNA: TGTGCCAGCAGGCTTCGGGGCTCCTACGAGCAGTACTTC
clone size: .
D gene: .
V gene: TRBV6-1
CDR3 length: 13
J gene: TRBJ2-7

CDR3 protein: CSVERGRHGYTF
CDR3 DNA: TGCAGCGTTGAACGGGGGAGGCATGGCTACACCTTC
clone size: .
D gene: .
V gene: TRBV29-1
CDR3 length: 12
J gene: TRBJ1-2

CDR3 protein: CASSLGQALVTF
CDR3 DNA: TGCGCCAGCAGCTTGGGGCAGGCCCTCGTGACCTTC
clone size: .
D gene: .
V gene: TRBV5-1
CDR3 length: 12
J gene: TRBJ1-2

CDR3 protein: CASSSTATNEKLFF
CDR3 DNA: TGTGCCAGCAGTTCGACAGCAACTAATGAAAAACTGTTTTTT
clone size: .
D gene: .
V gene: TRBV6-5
CDR3 length: 14
J gene: TRBJ1-4

CDR3 protein: CATSWIVTSLYNEQFF
CDR3 DNA: TGCGCCACCTCATGGATCGTGACTAGCTTGTACAATGAGCAGTTCTTC
clone size: .
D gene: TRBD2
V gene: TRBV5-1
CDR3 length: 16
J gene: TRBJ2-1

CDR3 protein: CASQGWREQETQYF
CDR3 DNA: TGTGCCAGCCAGGGCTGGCGGGAGCAAGAGACCCAGTACTTC
clone size: once
D gene: TRBD2
V gene: TRBV2
CDR3 length: 14
J gene: TRBJ2-5

CDR3 protein: CASSLTGSSYEQYF
CDR3 DNA: TGTGCCAGCAGCCTGACAGGTAGCTCCTACGAGCAGTACTTC
clone size: .
D gene: .
V gene: TRBV7-9
CDR3 length: 14
J gene: TRBJ2-7

CDR3 protein: CASAGDKAWETQYF
CDR3 DNA: TGTGCCAGCGCCGGGGACAAGGCGTGGGAGACCCAGTACTTC
clone size: .
D gene: .
V gene: TRBV19
CDR3 length: 14
J gene: TRBJ2-5

CDR3 protein: CARPPDLSTIGHEQYF
CDR3 DNA: TGTGCCAGACCCCCCGACTTGTCCACTATCGGCCACGAGCAGTACTTC
clone size: .
D gene: .
V gene: TRBV6-8
CDR3 length: 16
J gene: TRBJ2-7

CDR3 protein: CASSTMTSGYEQYF
CDR3 DNA: TGTGCCAGCAGCACGATGACTAGCGGATACGAGCAGTACTTC
clone size: .
D gene: TRBD2
V gene: TRBV5-4
CDR3 length: 14
J gene: TRBJ2-7

CDR3 protein: CASSPGSNVLTF
CDR3 DNA: TGTGCCAGCAGCCCCGGTTCCAACGTCCTGACTTTC
clone size: .
D gene: .
V gene: TRBV9
CDR3 length: 12
J gene: TRBJ2-6

CDR3 protein: CASSDSWLAGDNEQFF
CDR3 DNA: TGTGCCAGCAGTGACTCGTGGCTAGCTGGAGACAATGAGCAGTTCTTC
clone size: .
D gene: .
V gene: TRBV6-4
CDR3 length: 16
J gene: TRBJ2-1

CDR3 protein: CASSPGQGAAEQFF
CDR3 DNA: TGTGCCAGTAGTCCGGGACAGGGGGCGGCTGAGCAGTTCTTC
clone size: .
D gene: TRBD1
V gene: TRBV19
CDR3 length: 14
J gene: TRBJ2-1

CDR3 protein: CASRVDGRQETQYF
CDR3 DNA: TGTGCCAGCAGAGTAGACGGGAGACAAGAGACCCAGTACTTC
clone size: .
D gene: .
V gene: TRBV7-2
CDR3 length: 14
J gene: TRBJ2-5

CDR3 protein: CASSSLAGGLNEQFF
CDR3 DNA: TGTGCCAGCAGTTCATTAGCGGGGGGGCTCAATGAGCAGTTCTTC
clone size: .
D gene: TRBD2
V gene: TRBV27
CDR3 length: 15
J gene: TRBJ2-1

CDR3 protein: CASSENGRSQPQHF
CDR3 DNA: TGTGCCAGCAGTGAAAACGGTCGGTCTCAGCCCCAGCATTTT
clone size: .
D gene: .
V gene: TRBV6-1
CDR3 length: 14
J gene: TRBJ1-5

CDR3 protein: CASSIRQGEETQYF
CDR3 DNA: TGTGCCAGTAGTATCCGACAGGGAGAAGAGACCCAGTACTTC
clone size: once
D gene: TRBD1
V gene: TRBV19
CDR3 length: 14
J gene: TRBJ2-5

CDR3 protein: CASSWAGVATNEKLFF
CDR3 DNA: TGCGCCAGCAGCTGGGCCGGGGTCGCAACTAATGAAAAACTGTTTTTT
clone size: .
D gene: .
V gene: TRBV5-1
CDR3 length: 16
J gene: TRBJ1-4

CDR3 protein: CASSPTSWDYEQYF
CDR3 DNA: TGCGCCAGCAGCCCAACTAGTTGGGATTACGAGCAGTACTTC
clone size: .
D gene: .
V gene: TRBV4-1
CDR3 length: 14
J gene: TRBJ2-7

CDR3 protein: CASRGLAGGQHEQYF
CDR3 DNA: TGTGCCAGCAGGGGACTAGCGGGAGGGCAGCACGAGCAGTACTTC
clone size: .
D gene: TRBD2
V gene: TRBV27
CDR3 length: 15
J gene: TRBJ2-7

CDR3 protein: CASSLGHPSSYNEQFF
CDR3 DNA: TGTGCCAGCAGTTTAGGACATCCGAGCTCCTACAATGAGCAGTTCTTC
clone size: once
D gene: .
V gene: TRBV27
CDR3 length: 16
J gene: TRBJ2-1

CDR3 protein: CSVYGTDAEAFF
CDR3 DNA: TGCAGCGTCTATGGCACAGACGCTGAAGCTTTCTTT
clone size: .
D gene: .
V gene: TRBV29-1
CDR3 length: 12
J gene: TRBJ1-1

CDR3 protein: CASRGGDGANSPLHF
CDR3 DNA: TGTGCCAGCAGGGGAGGGGACGGCGCCAATTCACCCCTCCACTTT
clone size: .
D gene: .
V gene: TRBV2
CDR3 length: 15
J gene: TRBJ1-6

CDR3 protein: CASSFDKTEQYF
CDR3 DNA: TGTGCCAGCAGCTTCGACAAAACCGAGCAGTACTTC
clone size: .
D gene: .
V gene: TRBV7-9
CDR3 length: 12
J gene: TRBJ2-7

CDR3 protein: CASSDGYRDTGELFF
CDR3 DNA: TGTGCCAGCAGTGACGGGTACCGGGACACCGGGGAGCTGTTTTTT
clone size: few
D gene: .
V gene: TRBV25-1
CDR3 length: 15
J gene: TRBJ2-2

CDR3 protein: CASSQEIRGEGYEQYF
CDR3 DNA: TGCGCCAGCAGCCAAGAGATCCGGGGTGAGGGCTACGAGCAGTACTTC
clone size: .
D gene: .
V gene: TRBV4-1
CDR3 length: 16
J gene: TRBJ2-7

CDR3 protein: CASSFPPLSLVSGNTIYF
CDR3 DNA: TGTGCCAGCAGCTTCCCTCCGTTGTCGCTAGTCTCTGGAAACACCATATATTTT
clone size: .
D gene: .
V gene: TRBV7-9
CDR3 length: 18
J gene: TRBJ1-3

CDR3 protein: CAIGQGADQPQHF
CDR3 DNA: TGTGCCATCGGACAGGGGGCCGATCAGCCCCAGCATTTT
clone size: .
D gene: TRBD1
V gene: TRBV10-3
CDR3 length: 13
J gene: TRBJ1-5

CDR3 protein: CASSVDPGARGEQYF
CDR3 DNA: TGTGCCAGCAGCGTAGACCCGGGGGCCAGGGGGGAGCAGTACTTC
clone size: .
D gene: .
V gene: TRBV9
CDR3 length: 15
J gene: TRBJ2-5

CDR3 protein: CASSGDAGNTIYF
CDR3 DNA: TGTGCCAGCAGCGGGGATGCTGGAAACACCATATATTTT
clone size: .
D gene: .
V gene: TRBV6-5
CDR3 length: 13
J gene: TRBJ1-3

CDR3 protein: CASSVEPAVKFYEQYF
CDR3 DNA: TGTGCCAGCAGCGTAGAGCCCGCTGTTAAGTTCTACGAGCAGTACTTC
clone size: .
D gene: .
V gene: TRBV9
CDR3 length: 16
J gene: TRBJ2-7

CDR3 protein: CASSLDHRGGTNYGYTF
CDR3 DNA: TGCGCCAGCAGCTTGGACCACCGAGGCGGAACTAACTATGGCTACACCTTC
clone size: .
D gene: .
V gene: TRBV5-1
CDR3 length: 17
J gene: TRBJ1-2

CDR3 protein: CSVLRISPPGQGAETRQPQHF
CDR3 DNA: TGCAGCGTTCTCCGAATCTCCCCTCCGGGACAGGGGGCAGAAACCCGGCAGCCCCAGCATTTT
clone size: .
D gene: TRBD1
V gene: TRBV29-1
CDR3 length: 21
J gene: TRBJ1-5

CDR3 protein: CASSFAGDTGELFF
CDR3 DNA: TGTGCCAGCAGCTTTGCAGGGGACACCGGGGAGCTGTTTTTT
clone size: .
D gene: .
V gene: TRBV7-2
CDR3 length: 14
J gene: TRBJ2-2

CDR3 protein: CAIYSGRTGNTEAFF
CDR3 DNA: TGTGCCATCTACTCCGGGCGGACAGGGAACACTGAAGCTTTCTTT
clone size: .
D gene: TRBD1
V gene: TRBV28
CDR3 length: 15
J gene: TRBJ1-1

CDR3 protein: CASTEDRGSNTEAFF
CDR3 DNA: TGTGCCAGCACTGAGGACAGGGGGTCGAACACTGAAGCTTTCTTT
clone size: .
D gene: TRBD1
V gene: TRBV2
CDR3 length: 15
J gene: TRBJ1-1

CDR3 protein: CASSLAGGTEAFF
CDR3 DNA: TGTGCCAGCAGCTTAGCAGGGGGCACTGAAGCTTTCTTT
clone size: few
D gene: TRBD1
V gene: TRBV11-2
CDR3 length: 13
J gene: TRBJ1-1

CDR3 protein: CASNNRDKPEKLFF
CDR3 DNA: TGTGCCAGCAATAACCGGGACAAGCCAGAAAAACTGTTTTTT
clone size: few
D gene: .
V gene: TRBV28
CDR3 length: 14
J gene: TRBJ1-4

CDR3 protein: CASSFPSMELHVTQYF
CDR3 DNA: TGTGCCAGCAGCTTCCCGTCCATGGAGTTACATGTTACGCAGTATTTT
clone size: .
D gene: .
V gene: TRBV11-2
CDR3 length: 16
J gene: TRBJ2-3

CDR3 protein: CASSKGETGREKLFF
CDR3 DNA: TGTGCCAGCAGCAAAGGGGAGACAGGGAGAGAAAAACTGTTTTTT
clone size: few
D gene: TRBD1
V gene: TRBV5-5
CDR3 length: 15
J gene: TRBJ1-4

CDR3 protein: CASSGASGILGEQFF
CDR3 DNA: TGTGCCAGCAGCGGAGCTAGCGGGATTTTGGGTGAGCAGTTCTTC
clone size: once
D gene: TRBD2
V gene: TRBV9
CDR3 length: 15
J gene: TRBJ2-1

CDR3 protein: CASSFNQGTNYEQYF
CDR3 DNA: TGTGCCAGCAGTTTTAACCAGGGAACCAACTACGAGCAGTACTTC
clone size: .
D gene: .
V gene: TRBV27
CDR3 length: 15
J gene: TRBJ2-7

CDR3 protein: CASSFGLAGGWQFF
CDR3 DNA: TGTGCCAGCAGTTTCGGACTAGCGGGAGGATGGCAGTTCTTC
clone size: .
D gene: TRBD2
V gene: TRBV6-5
CDR3 length: 14
J gene: TRBJ2-1

CDR3 protein: CAIRWQGGTEAFF
CDR3 DNA: TGTGCCATCAGGTGGCAGGGTGGCACTGAAGCTTTCTTT
clone size: .
D gene: .
V gene: TRBV10-3
CDR3 length: 13
J gene: TRBJ1-1